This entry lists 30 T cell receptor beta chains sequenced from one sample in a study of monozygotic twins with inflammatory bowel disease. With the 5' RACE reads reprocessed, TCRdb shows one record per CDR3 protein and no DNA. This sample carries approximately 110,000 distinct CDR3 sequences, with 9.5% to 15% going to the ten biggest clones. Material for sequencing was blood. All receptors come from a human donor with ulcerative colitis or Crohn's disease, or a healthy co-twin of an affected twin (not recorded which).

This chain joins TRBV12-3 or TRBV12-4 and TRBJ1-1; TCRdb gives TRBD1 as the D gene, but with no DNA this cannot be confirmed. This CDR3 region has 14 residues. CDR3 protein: CASRGTGAVTEAFF.

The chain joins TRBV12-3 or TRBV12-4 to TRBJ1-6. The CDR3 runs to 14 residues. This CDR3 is CASSLAARYSPLHF.

The CDR3 loop reads CSALTPYEQYF. The chain couples TRBV20-1 to TRBJ2-7. This CDR3 is built from 11 residues. Germline V gives CDR1 DFQATT, CDR2 SNEGSKA (reference sequence).

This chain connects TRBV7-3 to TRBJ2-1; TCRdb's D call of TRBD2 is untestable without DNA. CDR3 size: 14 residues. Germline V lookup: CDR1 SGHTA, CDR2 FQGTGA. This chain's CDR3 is CASSLNREDNEQFF.

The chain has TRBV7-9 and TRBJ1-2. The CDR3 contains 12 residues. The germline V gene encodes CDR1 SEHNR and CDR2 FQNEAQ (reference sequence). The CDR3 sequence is CASSSDFYGYTF.

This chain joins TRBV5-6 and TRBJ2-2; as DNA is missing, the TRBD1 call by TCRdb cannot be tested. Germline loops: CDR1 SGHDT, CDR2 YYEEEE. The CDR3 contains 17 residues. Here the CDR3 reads CASSIRDRGQNTGELFF.

The chain's CDR3 is CASSYQGTQYF. This chain uses TRBV12-3 or TRBV12-4 with TRBJ2-5. The CDR3 contains 11 residues.

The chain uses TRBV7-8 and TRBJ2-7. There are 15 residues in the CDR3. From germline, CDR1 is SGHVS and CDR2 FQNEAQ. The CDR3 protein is CASSLVVAGAYEQYF.

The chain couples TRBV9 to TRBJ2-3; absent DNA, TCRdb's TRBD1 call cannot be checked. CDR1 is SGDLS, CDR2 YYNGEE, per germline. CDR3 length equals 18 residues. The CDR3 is CASSGPGQPKPSTDTQYF.

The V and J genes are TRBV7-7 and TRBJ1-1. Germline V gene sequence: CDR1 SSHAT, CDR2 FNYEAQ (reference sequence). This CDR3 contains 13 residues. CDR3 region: CASSLASDTEAFF.

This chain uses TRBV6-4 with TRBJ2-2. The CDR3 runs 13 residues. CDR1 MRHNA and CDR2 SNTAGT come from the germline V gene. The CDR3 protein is CASSSGSTGELFF.

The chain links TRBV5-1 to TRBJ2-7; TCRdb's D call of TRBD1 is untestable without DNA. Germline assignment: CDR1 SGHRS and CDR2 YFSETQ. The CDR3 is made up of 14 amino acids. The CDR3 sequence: CASSRLTDSYEQYF.

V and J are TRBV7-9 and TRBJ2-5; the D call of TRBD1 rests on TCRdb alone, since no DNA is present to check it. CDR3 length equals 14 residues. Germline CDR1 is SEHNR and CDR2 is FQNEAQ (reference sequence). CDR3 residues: CASSPTGGEETQYF.

The chain's CDR3 is CASSFGLAVETQYF. This sequence joins TRBV12-3 or TRBV12-4 and TRBJ2-5. CDR3 size: 14 residues.

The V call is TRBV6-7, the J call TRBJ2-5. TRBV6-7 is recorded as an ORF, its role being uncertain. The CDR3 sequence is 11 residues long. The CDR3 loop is CASSYSRIRAF.

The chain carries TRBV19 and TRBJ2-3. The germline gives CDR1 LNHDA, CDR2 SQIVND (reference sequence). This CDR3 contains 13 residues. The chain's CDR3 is CASSIGFTDTQYF.

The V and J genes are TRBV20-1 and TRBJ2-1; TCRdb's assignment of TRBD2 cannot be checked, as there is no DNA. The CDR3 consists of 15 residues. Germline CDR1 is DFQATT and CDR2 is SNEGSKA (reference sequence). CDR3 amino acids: CSARDPARNYNEQFF.

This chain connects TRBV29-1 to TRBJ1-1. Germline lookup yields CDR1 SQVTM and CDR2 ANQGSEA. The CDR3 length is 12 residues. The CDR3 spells CSVSRGYTEAFF.

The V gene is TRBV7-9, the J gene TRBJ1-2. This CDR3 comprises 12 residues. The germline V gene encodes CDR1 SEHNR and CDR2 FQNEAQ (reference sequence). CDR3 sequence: CASSLVEGGYTF. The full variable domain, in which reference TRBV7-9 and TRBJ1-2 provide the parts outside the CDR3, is DTGVSQNPRHKITKRGQNVTFRCDPISEHNRLYWYRQTLGQGPEFLTYFQNEAQLEKSRLLSDRFSAERPKGSFSTLEIQRTEQGDSAMYLCASSLVEGGYTFGSGTRLTVV.

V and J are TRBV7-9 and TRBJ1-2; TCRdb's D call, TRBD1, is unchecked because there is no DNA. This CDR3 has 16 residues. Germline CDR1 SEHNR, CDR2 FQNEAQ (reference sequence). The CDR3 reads CASTDTSRWQGEGYTF.

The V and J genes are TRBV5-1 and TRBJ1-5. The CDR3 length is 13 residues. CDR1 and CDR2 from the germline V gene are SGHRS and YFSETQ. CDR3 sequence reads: CASSLGENQPQHF. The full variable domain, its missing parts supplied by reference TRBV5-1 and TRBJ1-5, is KAGVTQTPRYLIKTRGQQVTLSCSPISGHRSVSWYQQTPGQGLQFLFEYFSETQRNKGNFPGRFSGRQFSNSRSEMNVSTLELGDSALYLCASSLGENQPQHFGDGTRLSIL.

The CDR3 sequence is CASSLLGGGANTEAFF. The chain has TRBV27 and TRBJ1-1; TCRdb designates TRBD1, a call that cannot be tested without DNA. CDR1 MNHEY and CDR2 SMNVEV come from the germline V gene (reference sequence). The CDR3 has 16 residues.

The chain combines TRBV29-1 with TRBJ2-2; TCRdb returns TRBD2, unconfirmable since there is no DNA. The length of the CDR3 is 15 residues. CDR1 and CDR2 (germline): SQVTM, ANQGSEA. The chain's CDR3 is CSVQRLAGATGELFF.

The CDR3 spells CASSPDGTGAFIRNEQYF. The V gene is TRBV5-1, the J gene TRBJ2-7; no DNA is available, so the TRBD1 call from TCRdb remains unchecked. Germline V lookup: CDR1 SGHRS, CDR2 YFSETQ. The CDR3 runs to 18 residues.

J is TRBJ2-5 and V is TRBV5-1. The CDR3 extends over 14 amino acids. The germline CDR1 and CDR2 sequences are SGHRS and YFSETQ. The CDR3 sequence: CASSLAVNQETQYF.

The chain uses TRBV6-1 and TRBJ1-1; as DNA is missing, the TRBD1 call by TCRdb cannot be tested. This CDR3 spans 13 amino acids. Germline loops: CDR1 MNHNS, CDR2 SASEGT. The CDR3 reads CASSGGANTEAFF.

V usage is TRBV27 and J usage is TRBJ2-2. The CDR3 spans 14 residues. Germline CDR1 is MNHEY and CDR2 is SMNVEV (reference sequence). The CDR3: CASSLSNRMRELFF.

The CDR3 spells CSARPKAGGQPQHF. The V and J genes are TRBV20-1 and TRBJ1-5; the D call of TRBD1 rests on TCRdb alone, since no DNA is present to check it. Germline CDR1 reads DFQATT; CDR2 reads SNEGSKA (reference sequence). This CDR3 comprises 14 residues.

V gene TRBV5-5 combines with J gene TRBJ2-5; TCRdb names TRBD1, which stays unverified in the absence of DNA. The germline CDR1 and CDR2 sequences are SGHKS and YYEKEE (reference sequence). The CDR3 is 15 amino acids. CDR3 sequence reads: CASSFLTGVGETQYF.

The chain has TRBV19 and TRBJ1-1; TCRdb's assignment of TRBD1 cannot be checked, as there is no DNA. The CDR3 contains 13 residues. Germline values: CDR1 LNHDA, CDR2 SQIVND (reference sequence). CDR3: CASNRAGDTEAFF. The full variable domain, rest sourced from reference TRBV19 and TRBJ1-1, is DGGITQSPKYLFRKEGQNVTLSCEQNLNHDAMYWYRQDPGQGLRLIYYSQIVNDFQKGDIAEGYSVSREKKESFPLTVTSAQKNPTAFYLCASNRAGDTEAFFGQGTRLTVV.